This T cell receptor beta chain was sequenced for a study of blood T cell repertoires in COVID-19. Methods used by the authors: The authors estimated nucleated cell counts from reference gene primer amplification. Sequencing was performed with immunoSEQ multiplex PCR; in TCRdb, only in-frame clones are kept and a portion is missing. From that table come the V and J calls and clone size; the DNA was used to work out D and trimming. The data show roughly 150,000 clones, around four fifths seen once. Per germline, CDR1 SGHTA and CDR2 FQGTGA. The CDR3 spans 20 residues. V lost 2 bases, J lost 6 bases, and 29 bases lay in between.

The V call is TRBV7-3, the J call TRBJ1-3; maybe TRBD1 (6 bases). Material for sequencing was peripheral blood. The receptor's source is a woman at least 80 years old with acute or convalescent COVID-19. CDR3 sequence (DNA): TGTGCCAGCAGCTTAGGGGGCGCCCCGGTATTCAACCAAACGTCAAACACCATATATTTT. It codes for CASSLGGAPVFNQTSNTIYF.